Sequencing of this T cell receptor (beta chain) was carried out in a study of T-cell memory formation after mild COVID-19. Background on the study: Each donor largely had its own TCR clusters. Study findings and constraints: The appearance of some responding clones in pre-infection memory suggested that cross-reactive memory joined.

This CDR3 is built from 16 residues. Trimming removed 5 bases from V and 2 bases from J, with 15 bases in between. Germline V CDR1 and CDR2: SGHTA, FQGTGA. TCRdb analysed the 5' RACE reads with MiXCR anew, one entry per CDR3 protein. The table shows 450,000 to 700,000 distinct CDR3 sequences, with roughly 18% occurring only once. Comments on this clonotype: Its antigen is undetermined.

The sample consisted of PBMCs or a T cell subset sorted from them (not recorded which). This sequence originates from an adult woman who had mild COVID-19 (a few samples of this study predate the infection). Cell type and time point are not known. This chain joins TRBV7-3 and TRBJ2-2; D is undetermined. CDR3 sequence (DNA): TGTGCCAGCAGCGAAGGGTTTGGATACAACACCGGGGAGCTGTTTTTT. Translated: CASSEGFGYNTGELFF.